The entry that follows covers one TCR beta chain sequence. Its target is unknown. This specimen comes from a study of cytomegalovirus exposure and HLA in healthy donors. Study-wide results and limits: Several of the most significant clusters appeared linked to common viral pathogens, based on a later analysis.

The CDR3 has 18 residues. V lost 2 bases, J lost 0 bases, and 10 bases stayed unmatched. Looked up from germline, CDR1 is PRHDT and CDR2 is FYEKMQ (reference sequence). This PCR relied on a set of 60 Vbeta primers and 13 Jbeta primers. Generated by immunoSEQ multiplex PCR, the TCRdb table keeps only in-frame clones and is missing some. The profile shows roughly 150,000 clones, around two thirds of them singletons. The V call is TRBV13, the J call TRBJ2-1; 7 bases map to TRBD2. The sample taken for sequencing was PBMCs. This TCR was recovered from a woman aged 18-29 years in good health and CMV-seronegative. The CDR3 coding sequence is TGTGCCAGCAGCTTACTAGCTAGCGGTGTGAGCTCCTACAATGAGCAGTTCTTC. Residues: CASSLLASGVSSYNEQFF.